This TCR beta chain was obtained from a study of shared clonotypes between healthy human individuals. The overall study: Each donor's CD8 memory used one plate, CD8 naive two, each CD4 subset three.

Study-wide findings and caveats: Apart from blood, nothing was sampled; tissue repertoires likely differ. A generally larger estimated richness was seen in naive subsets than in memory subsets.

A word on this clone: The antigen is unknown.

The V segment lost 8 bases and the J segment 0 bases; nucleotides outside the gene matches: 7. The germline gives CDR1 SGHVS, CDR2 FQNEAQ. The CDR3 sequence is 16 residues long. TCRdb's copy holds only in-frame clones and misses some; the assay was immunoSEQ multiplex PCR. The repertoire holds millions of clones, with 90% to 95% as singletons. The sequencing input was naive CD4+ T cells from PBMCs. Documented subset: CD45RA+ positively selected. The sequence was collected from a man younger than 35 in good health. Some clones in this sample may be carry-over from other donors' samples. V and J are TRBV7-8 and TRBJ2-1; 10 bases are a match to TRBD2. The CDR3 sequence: CASSVAGGSSYNEQFF. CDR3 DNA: TGTGCCAGCTCGGTAGCGGGAGGCAGCTCCTACAATGAGCAGTTCTTC.